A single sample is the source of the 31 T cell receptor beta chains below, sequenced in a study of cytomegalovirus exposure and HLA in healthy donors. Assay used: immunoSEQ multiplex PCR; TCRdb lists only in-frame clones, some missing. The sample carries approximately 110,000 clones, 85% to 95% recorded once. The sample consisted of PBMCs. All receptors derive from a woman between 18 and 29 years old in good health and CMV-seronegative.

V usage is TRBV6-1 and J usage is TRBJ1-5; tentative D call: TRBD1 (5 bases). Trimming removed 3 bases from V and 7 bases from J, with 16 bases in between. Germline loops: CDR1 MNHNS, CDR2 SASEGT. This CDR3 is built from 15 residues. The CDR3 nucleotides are TGTGCCAGCAGTGAGGAGAGTGGGGGGTACCAGCCCCAGCATTTT. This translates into CASSEESGGYQPQHF.

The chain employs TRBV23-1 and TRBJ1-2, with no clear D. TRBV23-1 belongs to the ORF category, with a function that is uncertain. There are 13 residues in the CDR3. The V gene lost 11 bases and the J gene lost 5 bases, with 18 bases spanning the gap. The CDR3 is CAEVGRDRYGYTF. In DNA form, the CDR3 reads TGCGCCGAGGTGGGCCGGGATCGATATGGCTACACCTTC.

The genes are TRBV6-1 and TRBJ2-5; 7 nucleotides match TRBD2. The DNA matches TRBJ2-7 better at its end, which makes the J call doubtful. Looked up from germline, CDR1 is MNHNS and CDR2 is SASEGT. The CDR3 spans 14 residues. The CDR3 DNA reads TGTGCCAGCAGGGGGGGACTACAGACCTACGAGCAGTACTTC. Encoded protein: CASRGGLQTYEQYF.

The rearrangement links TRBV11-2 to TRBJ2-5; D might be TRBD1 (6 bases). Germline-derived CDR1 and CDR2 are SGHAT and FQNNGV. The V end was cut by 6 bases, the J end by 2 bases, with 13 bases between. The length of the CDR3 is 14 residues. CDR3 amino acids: CASSNRVGQETQYF. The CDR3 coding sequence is TGTGCCAGCAGTAACAGGGTTGGGCAAGAGACCCAGTACTTC.

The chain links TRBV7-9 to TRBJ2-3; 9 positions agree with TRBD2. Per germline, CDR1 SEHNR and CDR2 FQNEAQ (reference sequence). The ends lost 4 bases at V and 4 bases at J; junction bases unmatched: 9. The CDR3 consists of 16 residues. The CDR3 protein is CASSYWGGGAADTQYF. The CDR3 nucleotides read TGTGCCAGCAGCTATTGGGGCGGGGGGGCGGCAGATACGCAGTATTTT.

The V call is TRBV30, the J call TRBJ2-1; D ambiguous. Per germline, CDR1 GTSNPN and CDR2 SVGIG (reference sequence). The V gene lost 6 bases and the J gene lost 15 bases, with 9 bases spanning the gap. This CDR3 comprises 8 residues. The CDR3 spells CACSFPFF. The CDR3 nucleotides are TGTGCCTGCTCCTTCCCGTTCTTC.

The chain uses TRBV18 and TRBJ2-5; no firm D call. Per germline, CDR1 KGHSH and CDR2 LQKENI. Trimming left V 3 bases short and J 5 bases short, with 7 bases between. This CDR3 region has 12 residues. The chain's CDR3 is CASSPTRETQYF. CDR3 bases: TGTGCCAGCTCACCCACCCGGGAGACCCAGTACTTC.

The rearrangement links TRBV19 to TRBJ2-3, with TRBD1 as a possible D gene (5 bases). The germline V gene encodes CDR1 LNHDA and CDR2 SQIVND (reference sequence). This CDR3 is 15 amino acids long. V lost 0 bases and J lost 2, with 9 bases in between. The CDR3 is CASSIDGASTDTQYF. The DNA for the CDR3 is TGTGCCAGTAGTATAGATGGGGCTTCCACAGATACGCAGTATTTT.

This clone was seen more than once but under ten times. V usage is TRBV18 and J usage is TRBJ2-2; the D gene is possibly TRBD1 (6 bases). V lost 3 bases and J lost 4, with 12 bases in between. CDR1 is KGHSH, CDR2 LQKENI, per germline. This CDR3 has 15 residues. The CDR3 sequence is CASSPRTVVTGELFF. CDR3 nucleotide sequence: TGTGCCAGCTCACCGCGGACAGTTGTCACCGGGGAGCTGTTTTTT.

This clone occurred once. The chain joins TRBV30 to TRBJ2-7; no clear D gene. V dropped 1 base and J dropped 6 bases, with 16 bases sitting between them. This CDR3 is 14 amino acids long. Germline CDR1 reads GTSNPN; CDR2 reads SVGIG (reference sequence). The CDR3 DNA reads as TGTGCCTGGAGTGGGGCAGGTCTGTTTGTCGAGCAGTACTTC. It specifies CAWSGAGLFVEQYF.

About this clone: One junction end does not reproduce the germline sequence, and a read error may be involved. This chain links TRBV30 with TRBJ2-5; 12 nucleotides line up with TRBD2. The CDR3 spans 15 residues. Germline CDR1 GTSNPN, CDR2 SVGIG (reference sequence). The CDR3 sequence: CAWRLNGLAGGPPHF. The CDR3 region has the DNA TGTGCCTGGAGGCTCAATGGGCTAGCGGGGGGGCCCCCGCACTTC.

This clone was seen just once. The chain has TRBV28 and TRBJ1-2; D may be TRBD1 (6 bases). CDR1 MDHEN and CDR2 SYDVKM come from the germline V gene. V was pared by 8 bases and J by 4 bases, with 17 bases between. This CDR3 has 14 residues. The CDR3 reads CASVLDRRAYGYTF. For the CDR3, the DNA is TGTGCCAGCGTTTTAGACAGGAGAGCCTATGGCTACACCTTC.

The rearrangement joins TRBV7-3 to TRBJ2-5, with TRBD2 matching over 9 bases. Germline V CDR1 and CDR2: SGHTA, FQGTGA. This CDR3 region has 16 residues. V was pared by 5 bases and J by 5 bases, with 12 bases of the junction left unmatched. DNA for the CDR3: TGTGCCAGCAGCCCGGGGCGGGGGGGCGTTTTCGAGACCCAGTACTTC. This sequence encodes CASSPGRGGVFETQYF.

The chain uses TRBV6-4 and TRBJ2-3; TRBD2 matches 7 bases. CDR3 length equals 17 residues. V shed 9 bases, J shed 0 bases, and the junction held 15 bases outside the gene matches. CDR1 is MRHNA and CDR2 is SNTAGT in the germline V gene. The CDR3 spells CARPTGTMNPSTDTQYF. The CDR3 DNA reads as TGTGCCAGACCAACCGGGACTATGAACCCTAGCACAGATACGCAGTATTTT.

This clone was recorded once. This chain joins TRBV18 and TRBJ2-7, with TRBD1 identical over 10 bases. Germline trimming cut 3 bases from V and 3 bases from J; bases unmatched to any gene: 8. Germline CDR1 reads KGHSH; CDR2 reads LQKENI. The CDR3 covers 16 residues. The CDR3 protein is CASSPARTGGIYEQYF. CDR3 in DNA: TGTGCCAGCTCACCCGCCCGGACAGGGGGAATCTACGAGCAGTACTTC.

The CDR3 DNA sequence: TGTGCCAGCAATATAGCGGGAGGGCACAATGAGCAGTTCTTC. Encoded protein: CASNIAGGHNEQFF. This chain joins TRBV2 and TRBJ2-1, with 11 positions matching TRBD2. V was clipped by 7 bases and J by 5 bases; unmatched bases: 4. Germline CDR1 reads SNHLY; CDR2 reads FYNNEI. The CDR3 extends over 14 amino acids.

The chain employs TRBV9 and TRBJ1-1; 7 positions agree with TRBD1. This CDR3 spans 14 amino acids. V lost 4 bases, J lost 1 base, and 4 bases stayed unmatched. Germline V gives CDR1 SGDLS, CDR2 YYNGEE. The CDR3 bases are TGTGCCAGCAGCCCATGGACAGGGAACACTGAAGCTTTCTTT. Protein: CASSPWTGNTEAFF.

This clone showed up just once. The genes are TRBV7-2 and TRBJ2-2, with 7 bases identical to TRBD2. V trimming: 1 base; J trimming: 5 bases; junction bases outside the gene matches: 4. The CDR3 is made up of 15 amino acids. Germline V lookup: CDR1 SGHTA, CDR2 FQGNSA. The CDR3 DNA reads TGTGCCAGCAGCTTAGGGCAGGGAGGGACCGGGGAGCTGTTTTTT. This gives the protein CASSLGQGGTGELFF.

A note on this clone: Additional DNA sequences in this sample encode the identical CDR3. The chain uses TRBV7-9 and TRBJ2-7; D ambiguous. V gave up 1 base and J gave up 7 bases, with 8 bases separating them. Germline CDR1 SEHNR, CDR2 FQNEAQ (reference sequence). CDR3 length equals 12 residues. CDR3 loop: CASSLGGDEQYF. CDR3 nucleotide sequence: TGTGCCAGCAGCTTAGGAGGAGATGAGCAGTACTTC.

CDR3 loop: CASSLAGGYTGELFF. CDR3 coding DNA: TGTGCCAGCAGCTTAGCGGGGGGATACACCGGGGAGCTGTTTTTT. The chain is built from TRBV7-9 and TRBJ2-2, with a tentative D call TRBD2 (6 bases). Trimming took off 0 bases at V and 3 bases at J, with 8 bases between the two ends. The CDR3 length is 15 residues. CDR1 is SEHNR, CDR2 FQNEAQ, per germline (reference sequence). The variable domain in full, completed from reference TRBV7-9 and TRBJ2-2, reads DTGVSQNPRHKITKRGQNVTFRCDPISEHNRLYWYRQTLGQGPEFLTYFQNEAQLEKSRLLSDRFSAERPKGSFSTLEIQRTEQGDSAMYLCASSLAGGYTGELFFGEGSRLTVL.

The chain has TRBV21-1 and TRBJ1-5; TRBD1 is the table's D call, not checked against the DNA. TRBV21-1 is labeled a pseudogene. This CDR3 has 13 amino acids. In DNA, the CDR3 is TGTGCCAGCAGCGAACAGATCAATCAGCCCCAGCATTTT. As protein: CASSEQINQPQHF.

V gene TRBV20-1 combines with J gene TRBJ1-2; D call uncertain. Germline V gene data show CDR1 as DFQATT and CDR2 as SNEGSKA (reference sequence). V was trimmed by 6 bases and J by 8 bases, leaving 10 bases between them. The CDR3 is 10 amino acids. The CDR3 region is CSAASGGYTF. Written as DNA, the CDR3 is TGCAGTGCCGCGAGCGGAGGCTACACCTTC.

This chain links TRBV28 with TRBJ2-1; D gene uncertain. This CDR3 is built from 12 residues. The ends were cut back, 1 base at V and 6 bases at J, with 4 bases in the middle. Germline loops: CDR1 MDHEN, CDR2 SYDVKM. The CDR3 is CASSLSGNEQFF. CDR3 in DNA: TGTGCCAGCAGTTTATCCGGCAATGAGCAGTTCTTC. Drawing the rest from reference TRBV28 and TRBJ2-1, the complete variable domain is DVKVTQSSRYLVKRTGEKVFLECVQDMDHENMFWYRQDPGLGLRLIYFSYDVKMKEKGDIPEGYSVSREKKERFSLILESASTNQTSMYLCASSLSGNEQFFGPGTRLTVL.

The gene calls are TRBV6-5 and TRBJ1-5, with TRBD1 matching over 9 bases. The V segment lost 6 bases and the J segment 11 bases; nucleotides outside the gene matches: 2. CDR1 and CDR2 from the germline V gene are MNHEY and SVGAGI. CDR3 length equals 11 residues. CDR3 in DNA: TGTGCCAGCAGGGACAGGGGAGCCCAGCATTTT. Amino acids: CASRDRGAQHF.

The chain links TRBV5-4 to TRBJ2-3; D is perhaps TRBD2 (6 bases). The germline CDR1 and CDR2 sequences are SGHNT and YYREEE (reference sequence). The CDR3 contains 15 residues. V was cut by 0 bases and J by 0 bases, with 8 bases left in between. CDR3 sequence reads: CASSLGGTSTDTQYF. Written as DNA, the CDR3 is TGTGCCAGCAGCTTGGGGGGGACTAGCACAGATACGCAGTATTTT.

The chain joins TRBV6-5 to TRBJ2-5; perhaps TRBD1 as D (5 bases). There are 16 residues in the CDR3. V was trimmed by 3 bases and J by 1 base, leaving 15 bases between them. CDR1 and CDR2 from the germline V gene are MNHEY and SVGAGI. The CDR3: CASSYFGQGPQETQYF. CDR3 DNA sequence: TGTGCCAGCAGTTATTTTGGGCAGGGCCCCCAAGAGACCCAGTACTTC.

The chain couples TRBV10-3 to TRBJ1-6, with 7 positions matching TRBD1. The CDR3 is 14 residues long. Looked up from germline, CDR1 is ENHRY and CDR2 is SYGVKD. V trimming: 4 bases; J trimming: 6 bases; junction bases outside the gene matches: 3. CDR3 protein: CAISAPGGNSPLHF. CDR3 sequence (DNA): TGTGCCATCAGTGCTCCAGGGGGTAATTCACCCCTCCACTTT.

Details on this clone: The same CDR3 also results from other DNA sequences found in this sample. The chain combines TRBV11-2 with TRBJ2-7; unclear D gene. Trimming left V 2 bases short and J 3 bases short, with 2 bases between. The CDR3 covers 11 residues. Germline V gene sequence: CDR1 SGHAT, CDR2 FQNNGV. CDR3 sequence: CASSLLYEQYF. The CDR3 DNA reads TGTGCCAGCAGCTTACTCTACGAGCAGTACTTC.

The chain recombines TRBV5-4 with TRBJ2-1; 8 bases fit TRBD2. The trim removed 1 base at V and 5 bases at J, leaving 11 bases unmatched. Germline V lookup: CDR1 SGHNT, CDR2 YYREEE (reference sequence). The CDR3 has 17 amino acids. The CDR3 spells CASSLKGGRAGDNEQFF. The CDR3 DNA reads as TGTGCCAGCAGCTTGAAAGGAGGTCGAGCGGGGGACAATGAGCAGTTCTTC.

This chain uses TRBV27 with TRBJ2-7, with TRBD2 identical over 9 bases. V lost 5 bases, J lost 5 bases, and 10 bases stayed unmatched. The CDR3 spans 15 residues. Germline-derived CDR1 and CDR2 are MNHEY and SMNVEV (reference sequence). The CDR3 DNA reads TGTGCCAGCAGTCTCTGGGCTAGCGGGATCAACGAGCAGTACTTC. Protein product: CASSLWASGINEQYF.

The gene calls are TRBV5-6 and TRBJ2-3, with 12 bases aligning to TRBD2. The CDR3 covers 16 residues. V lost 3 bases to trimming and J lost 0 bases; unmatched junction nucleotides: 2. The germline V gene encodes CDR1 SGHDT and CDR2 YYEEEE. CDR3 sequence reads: CASSSGLAGSTDTQYF. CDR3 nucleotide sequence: TGTGCCAGCAGCTCCGGACTAGCGGGAAGCACAGATACGCAGTATTTT.